The T cell receptor (beta chain) described here comes from a study of graft-versus-host responses after intestinal transplantation. Study-level background: Each transplant was multivisceral, liver-intestinal, or isolated intestinal.

Study-level results: Individuals who had graft-donor T cell macrochimerism had allografts that showed high graft-versus-host to host-versus-graft clonal ratios. Circulating GvH clone levels at their peak were associated with HvG declines (early post-transplant). GvH clones surfaced in recipient marrow, some emerging earlier in ileum or blood.

Comment on this clone: The target antigen is unknown.

The germline gives CDR1 SGHTA, CDR2 FQGNSA. The CDR3 loop spans 15 amino acids. V was clipped by 5 bases and J by 2 bases, with 14 bases between them. TCRdb's copy holds only in-frame clones and misses some; the assay was immunoSEQ multiplex PCR. The table shows about 15,000 clones, with roughly two thirds occurring only once. To release intraepithelial and lamina propria lymphocytes, the graft tissue was processed. V is TRBV7-2 and J is TRBJ2-3; D may be TRBD2 (6 bases). The receptor was derived from a human patient who received an intestinal transplant, so some T cells may come from the graft donor. The sample here was ileum tissue, taken approximately 700 days after intestinal transplantation. The CDR3 DNA sequence: TGTGCCAGCAGCCCCGACGGACTATACACAGATACGCAGTATTTT. Translation gives CASSPDGLYTDTQYF.